This T cell receptor beta chain was captured by sequencing in a study of control samples from healthy donors and cancer patients. Only in-frame clones appear in the TCRdb table, and some are missing; sequencing was by immunoSEQ multiplex PCR. Here the sample spans about 12,000 clones, around nine tenths being singletons. The length of the CDR3 is 11 residues. The germline CDR1 and CDR2 sequences are DFQATT and SNEGSKA (reference sequence). V lost 6 bases and J lost 6; bases outside the gene matches: 3. The specimen was formalin-fixed, paraffin-embedded tissue. The V call is TRBV20-1, the J call TRBJ2-3; 7 bases align to TRBD1. The sequence was obtained from a male donor with melanoma. The CDR3 DNA reads as TGCAGTGCCGAACAGGGGGATACGCAGTATTTT. Encoded protein: CSAEQGDTQYF.